This TCR beta chain originates from a study of cytomegalovirus exposure and HLA in healthy donors. The wider study: The same platform was used for the 100 to 150 validation repertoires and the 600 to 700 first-cohort repertoires, a later analysis reported.

Remarks on this clone: Its matching antigen is unknown.

Germline values: CDR1 MRHNA, CDR2 SNTAGT. Trimming at V came to 10 bases and at J to 3 bases, leaving 5 bases not matched to a gene. The CDR3 has 13 amino acids. Whole-study findings and limits: Three of the chains that were CMV-associated were confirmed in vitro to be specific for CMV antigens. For most TCR sequences rarity was the rule, although some public TCRs occurred in many donors. The authors listed 164 TCR beta chains as cytomegalovirus-associated.

The repertoire was sequenced with immunoSEQ multiplex PCR; TCRdb's copy has only in-frame clones and lacks some. The sample includes around 150,000 clones, about 90% of them seen just once. V and J are TRBV6-4 and TRBJ2-7; 11 positions match TRBD1. This TCR came from a woman younger than 30 in good health and CMV-seropositive. The sequenced sample consisted of PBMCs. The CDR3 DNA reads as TGTGCCACCACGGACAGGGGGCTCTACGAGCAGTACTTC. This translates into CATTDRGLYEQYF.